Each of the 14 T cell receptor beta chains below was sequenced from the same sample in a study of cytomegalovirus exposure and HLA in healthy donors (dated by TCRdb to about 2017). Receptor libraries were prepared by the immunoSEQ multiplex PCR assay. The multiplex PCR relied on a mix of 60 forward primers for TCR Vbeta segments and 13 reverse primers for TCR Jbeta segments. TCRdb obtained this table from immuneACCESS and retained in-frame rearrangements with V and J assigned. These tables miss some clones; where compared with another copy, unresolved V genes account for less than half of the shortfall, and the remainder is unexplained. The sample's clone listing holds some 89,000 clones. The ten top clones hold under 4.5% of the sample. Material for sequencing was PBMCs. The receptors come from a young woman in good health and CMV-seronegative.

This chain joins TRBV7-9 and TRBJ2-2, with 7 bases fitting TRBD1. With 4 bases clipped from V and 5 bases from J, the junction kept 10 bases outside the gene matches. Germline CDR1 is SEHNR and CDR2 is FQNEAQ (reference sequence). The CDR3 contains 16 residues. As DNA, the CDR3 is TGTGCCAGCAGCTCCTGGGACAGACAGATTACCGGGGAGCTGTTTTTT. It specifies CASSSWDRQITGELFF.

The chain joins TRBV28 to TRBJ2-1; a possible D gene is TRBD2 (6 bases). The CDR3 totals 12 residues. Germline V gene lookup returns CDR1 MDHEN and CDR2 SYDVKM. V dropped 3 bases and J dropped 16 bases, with 16 bases sitting between them. CDR3 nucleotide sequence: TGTGCCAGCAGTTTGGTCCGGGAGAGGGAATTCTTC. This encodes CASSLVREREFF.

The V gene is TRBV2, the J gene TRBJ1-5; 9 bases match TRBD1. This CDR3 spans 14 amino acids. Germline V gene data show CDR1 as SNHLY and CDR2 as FYNNEI. The V and J ends lost 3 bases and 6 bases, in that order; junction bases with no gene match: 3. CDR3 sequence (DNA): TGTGCCAGCAGTGAGGGACAGGGTGGTCAGCCCCAGCATTTT. Translating gives CASSEGQGGQPQHF.

The CDR3 spells CASSLLGGANEQFF. The CDR3 nucleotides read TGTGCCAGCAGCTTGTTGGGGGGGGCCAATGAGCAGTTCTTC. This rearrangement joins TRBV5-6 to TRBJ2-1; tentatively, D is TRBD2 (7 bases). This CDR3 has 14 amino acids. V was shortened by 1 base and J by 6 bases, with 11 bases between the two germline ends. In germline, CDR1 is SGHDT, CDR2 YYEEEE.

This chain connects TRBV6-1 to TRBJ2-5, with D uncertain. Gene TRBJ2-7 matches the end of the DNA better, so the J call may be wrong. From germline, CDR1 is MNHNS and CDR2 SASEGT. The CDR3 has 10 residues. In nucleotides, the CDR3 is TGTGCCACCGAACCATACGAGCAGTACTTC. Its protein product is CATEPYEQYF.

The V and J genes are TRBV5-4 and TRBJ1-1; tentative D call: TRBD1 (5 bases). The germline V gene has CDR1 SGHNT and CDR2 YYREEE (reference sequence). Trimming stripped 0 bases from V and 6 bases from J, with 12 bases between. The CDR3 consists of 14 residues. Here the CDR3 reads CASSLVGASAEAFF. The CDR3 DNA follows: TGTGCCAGCAGCTTGGTAGGGGCGTCGGCTGAAGCTTTCTTT.

DNA of the CDR3: TGTGCCAGCAGTGGGGCGGGCTATGGCTACACCTTC. This sequence encodes CASSGAGYGYTF. This rearrangement joins TRBV2 to TRBJ1-2; D ambiguous. CDR3 length: 12 amino acids. Trimming left V 4 bases short and J 4 bases short, with 7 bases between. The germline V gene has CDR1 SNHLY and CDR2 FYNNEI.

CDR3 region: CASSRTGPQETQYF. In DNA, the CDR3 is TGTGCCAGTAGCCGGACAGGACCACAAGAGACCCAGTACTTC. This rearrangement joins TRBV19 to TRBJ2-5; 7 bases are a match to TRBD1. The germline gives CDR1 LNHDA, CDR2 SQIVND (reference sequence). The length of the CDR3 is 14 residues. Losses at the gene ends were 6 bases for V and 2 bases for J; bases not matched to a gene: 6.

CDR3 residues: CASIISGSDEQFF. In nucleotides, the CDR3 is TGTGCCAGCATAATTAGCGGGAGTGATGAGCAGTTCTTC. The chain employs TRBV28 and TRBJ2-1; 9 bases agree with TRBD2. Germline lookup yields CDR1 MDHEN and CDR2 SYDVKM. The CDR3 runs 13 residues. The J segment lost 8 bases and the V segment lost 7 bases, leaving 6 bases of the junction unmatched.

CDR3 in amino acids: CASSPLAGKDEQFF. Here the CDR3 DNA reads TGTGCCAGCAGTCCTCTAGCGGGAAAGGATGAGCAGTTCTTC. The gene calls are TRBV6-6 and TRBJ2-1; the match to TRBD2 covers 9 bases. CDR1 is MNHNY and CDR2 is SVGAGI in the germline V gene (reference sequence). The length of the CDR3 is 14 residues. J gave up 8 bases and V 5 bases, and 7 bases lay outside the gene matches.

V gene TRBV29-1 combines with J gene TRBJ2-7; a weak D match, TRBD2 (6 bases). V dropped 4 bases and J dropped 7 bases, with 8 bases sitting between them. Germline V gene lookup returns CDR1 SQVTM and CDR2 ANQGSEA. The CDR3 spans 10 residues. CDR3 in DNA: TGCAGCGTTGGGGGGAGGGAGCAGTACTTC. Its translation is CSVGGREQYF.

This chain links TRBV6-6 with TRBJ2-5; 7 positions match TRBD1. The J call is in doubt because the DNA end fits TRBJ2-7 better. Germline CDR1 is MNHNY and CDR2 is SVGAGI (reference sequence). The CDR3 runs to 14 residues. This CDR3 is CASTDRESSYEQYF. Written as DNA, the CDR3 is TGTGCCAGCACCGACAGGGAAAGCTCCTACGAGCAGTACTTC.

The rearrangement uses TRBV5-1 and TRBJ2-1, with 8 bases lining up with TRBD2. This CDR3 region has 16 residues. The J segment lost 3 bases and the V segment lost 0 bases, leaving 5 bases of the junction unmatched. CDR1 and CDR2 (germline): SGHRS, YFSETQ. CDR3 DNA sequence: TGCGCCAGCAGCTTGGACGGCGGGGGGTTCTACAATGAGCAGTTCTTC. This codes for CASSLDGGGFYNEQFF.

V usage is TRBV12-5 and J usage is TRBJ2-5; 8 nucleotides match TRBD1. V was pared by 2 bases and J by 0 bases, with 5 bases of the junction left unmatched. This CDR3 spans 16 amino acids. From germline, CDR1 is LGHNT and CDR2 FRNRAP. Written as DNA, the CDR3 is TGTGCTAGTGGTTTGACGACAGGGGTAAACCAAGAGACCCAGTACTTC. Residues: CASGLTTGVNQETQYF.